The 20 T cell receptor beta chains below were found in one sample sequenced in a study of control samples from healthy donors and cancer patients. Method: immunoSEQ multiplex PCR; TCRdb's copy keeps in-frame clones and lacks some. Found here are roughly 150,000 clones, about 90% of them singletons; the top ten hold over 1.5%. Sequenced: blood. The receptors were gathered from a man younger than 35 in good health.

The V and J genes are TRBV9 and TRBJ1-3, with D tentatively TRBD1 (5 bases). Germline V gene sequence: CDR1 SGDLS, CDR2 YYNGEE. This CDR3 is built from 15 residues. Trimming took off 0 bases at V and 1 base at J, with 8 bases between the two ends. The CDR3 region has the DNA TGTGCCAGCAGCGTAGCGGGGCCGTCTGGAAACACCATATATTTT. It yields the protein CASSVAGPSGNTIYF.

CDR3 nucleotides: TGCGCCAGCAGCCAAGACCCCGTTAGGGGTGCGACCGGGGAGCTGTTTTTT. Its protein is CASSQDPVRGATGELFF. This chain links TRBV4-3 with TRBJ2-2; TRBD1 is a possible D gene (5 bases). Trimming cost V 0 bases and J 5 bases, with 16 bases left between them. The V gene's germline CDR1 is LGHNA and CDR2 YSLEER. This CDR3 has 17 residues.

This clone showed up just a few times. The gene calls are TRBV4-2 and TRBJ1-4; 8 bases are shared with TRBD1. J gave up 4 bases and V 3 bases, and 4 bases lay outside the gene matches. CDR1 LGHNA and CDR2 YNFKEQ come from the germline V gene. This CDR3 region has 15 residues. The CDR3 bases are TGTGCCAGCAGCCATTCCGGGACAGGTAATGAAAAACTGTTTTTT. Protein: CASSHSGTGNEKLFF.

This chain links TRBV19 with TRBJ1-2; a weak D match, TRBD1 (6 bases). CDR1 and CDR2 from the germline V gene are LNHDA and SQIVND (reference sequence). V was pared by 4 bases and J by 8 bases, with 17 bases between. The CDR3 length is 14 residues. The CDR3 DNA sequence: TGTGCCAGTAGTACCGTACAGGGTAATAAGGGCTACACCTTC. This codes for CASSTVQGNKGYTF.

As DNA, the CDR3 is TGTGCCAGCAGTTTCTCGGGGAGGGGAAAGACCCAGTACTTC. It encodes CASSFSGRGKTQYF. The chain links TRBV28 to TRBJ2-5; 7 bases are a match to TRBD2. The J segment lost 6 bases and the V segment lost 3 bases, leaving 7 bases of the junction unmatched. CDR3 length: 14 amino acids. CDR1 and CDR2 (germline): MDHEN, SYDVKM. The whole variable domain, filled in from reference TRBV28 and TRBJ2-5, reads DVKVTQSSRYLVKRTGEKVFLECVQDMDHENMFWYRQDPGLGLRLIYFSYDVKMKEKGDIPEGYSVSREKKERFSLILESASTNQTSMYLCASSFSGRGKTQYFGPGTRLLVL.

This clone showed up just once. The chain joins TRBV9 to TRBJ1-1, with a weak D call TRBD1 (6 bases). The germline gives CDR1 SGDLS, CDR2 YYNGEE. This CDR3 region has 15 residues. V was shortened by 0 bases and J by 1 base, with 10 bases between the two germline ends. DNA for the CDR3: TGTGCCAGCAGCGTAGGGAGGGGGGGGAACACTGAAGCTTTCTTT. Its protein is CASSVGRGGNTEAFF.

The V gene is TRBV2, the J gene TRBJ1-1; D remains ambiguous. This CDR3 comprises 15 residues. CDR1 SNHLY and CDR2 FYNNEI come from the germline V gene. The V gene lost 6 bases and the J gene lost 4 bases, with 18 bases spanning the gap. This CDR3 reads CASRVNGGFATEAFF. CDR3 DNA: TGTGCCAGCAGAGTAAATGGAGGTTTCGCCACTGAAGCTTTCTTT.

The chain couples TRBV2 to TRBJ2-3, with 10 bases matching TRBD1. The trim removed 6 bases at V and 5 bases at J, leaving 8 bases unmatched. CDR1 SNHLY and CDR2 FYNNEI come from the germline V gene. The CDR3 runs 15 residues. The CDR3 protein is CASSPGQGMIDTQYF. CDR3 DNA: TGTGCCAGCAGCCCGGGACAGGGGATGATAGATACGCAGTATTTT.

The chain has TRBV18 and TRBJ2-5; 8 bases match TRBD2. This CDR3 region has 16 residues. Germline V CDR1 and CDR2: KGHSH, LQKENI. V lost 6 bases, J lost 2 bases, and 11 bases stayed unmatched. This CDR3 reads CASSHELAGTQETQYF. CDR3 sequence (DNA): TGTGCCAGCTCCCATGAGTTAGCGGGGACACAAGAGACCCAGTACTTC.

This clone was observed a single time. The V and J genes are TRBV19 and TRBJ1-4; D gene unclear. Trimming took off 2 bases at V and 3 bases at J, with 7 bases between the two ends. CDR1 is LNHDA and CDR2 is SQIVND in the germline V gene (reference sequence). This CDR3 region has 14 residues. The CDR3 DNA is TGTGCCAGTAGTATAACGACCCCTAATGAAAAACTGTTTTTT. This encodes CASSITTPNEKLFF.

The CDR3 sequence: CASSSSAGGLYTQYF. In nucleotides, the CDR3 is TGCGCCAGCAGCTCTTCAGCGGGGGGGTTATATACGCAGTATTTT. V and J are TRBV5-1 and TRBJ2-3, with TRBD2 matching 10 bases. V lost 3 bases and J lost 7; bases outside the gene matches: 8. Germline V gives CDR1 SGHRS, CDR2 YFSETQ. The CDR3 is made up of 15 amino acids.

Only one count was recorded for this clone. The rearrangement links TRBV7-8 to TRBJ2-7; D gene uncertain. Trimming took 3 bases from V and 10 from J, leaving 13 bases between them. CDR3 size: 12 residues. Germline V lookup: CDR1 SGHVS, CDR2 FQNEAQ. CDR3 nucleotides: TGTGCCAGCAGCTTTTTGGCCGGAACTCAGTACTTC. This translates into CASSFLAGTQYF.

The J gene is TRBJ1-3, the V gene TRBV6-5, with 8 bases matching TRBD1. Germline V CDR1 and CDR2: MNHEY, SVGAGI. V gave up 8 bases and J gave up 0 bases; unmatched junction bases: 6. CDR3 length equals 15 residues. The CDR3 nucleotides are TGTGCCAGCGGCCTACAGGGGGACTCTGGAAACACCATATATTTT. Residues: CASGLQGDSGNTIYF.

V gene TRBV28 combines with J gene TRBJ1-2; maybe TRBD1 (6 bases). The germline CDR1 and CDR2 sequences are MDHEN and SYDVKM. The CDR3 has 16 amino acids. Between the trimmed V and J ends, which lost 6 bases and 1 base, there was a span of 18 bases. Here the CDR3 DNA reads TGTGCCAGCAGAAGGAGGGGGACAAACCTTAACTATGGCTACACCTTC. This sequence encodes CASRRRGTNLNYGYTF.

V and J are TRBV3-1 (or the pseudogene TRBV3-2) and TRBJ2-5, with 8 bases fitting TRBD1. Germline V gene lookup returns CDR1 LGHDT and CDR2 YNNKEL (reference sequence). CDR3 length: 16 residues. With V trimmed by 5 bases and J by 2 bases, 10 bases remained unmatched. The CDR3 loop reads CASSYPSRGHQETQYF. The CDR3 DNA sequence: TGTGCCAGCAGCTACCCCTCCAGGGGGCATCAAGAGACCCAGTACTTC.

This clone came up a few times. V is TRBV3-1 (or the pseudogene TRBV3-2) and J is TRBJ2-5; D is undetermined. The CDR3 is 12 residues long. The germline CDR1 and CDR2 sequences are LGHDT and YNNKEL (reference sequence). The ends were cut back, 4 bases at V and 4 bases at J, with 7 bases in the middle. CDR3 in amino acids: CASSLIRETQYF. CDR3 coding DNA: TGTGCCAGCAGCCTGATCAGAGAGACCCAGTACTTC.

The chain is built from TRBV28 and TRBJ2-5, with TRBD1 matching 8 bases. The CDR3 extends over 15 amino acids. V was pared by 6 bases and J by 2 bases, with 8 bases of the junction left unmatched. Germline lookup yields CDR1 MDHEN and CDR2 SYDVKM. This CDR3 is CASRRDRGHQETQYF. The CDR3 DNA sequence: TGTGCCAGCAGACGTGACAGGGGCCATCAAGAGACCCAGTACTTC. Combining the CDR3 with reference TRBV28 and TRBJ2-5 gives the whole variable domain DVKVTQSSRYLVKRTGEKVFLECVQDMDHENMFWYRQDPGLGLRLIYFSYDVKMKEKGDIPEGYSVSREKKERFSLILESASTNQTSMYLCASRRDRGHQETQYFGPGTRLLVL.

This chain connects TRBV12-1 to TRBJ2-7; the table assigns TRBD1, which was not confirmed against the DNA. TRBV12-1 is a pseudogene. The CDR3 runs to 14 residues. In DNA, the CDR3 is TGTGCCAGCAGGTACAGGGGGCACCCCTACGAGCAGTACTTC. This gives the protein CASRYRGHPYEQYF.

A single count supports this clone. The rearrangement joins TRBV9 to TRBJ1-2, with unresolved D. The V end was cut by 0 bases, the J end by 0 bases, with 9 bases between. This CDR3 spans 15 amino acids. CDR1 and CDR2 from the germline V gene are SGDLS and YYNGEE. The DNA of the CDR3 is TGTGCCAGCAGCGTAGGGGATCGGGCTAACTATGGCTACACCTTC. Translating it yields CASSVGDRANYGYTF.

This clone was found a few times. The chain uses TRBV4-1 and TRBJ1-3; no clear D. CDR1 is MGHRA, CDR2 YSYEKL, per germline. The CDR3 loop spans 15 amino acids. V shed 0 bases and J shed 0 bases, with 6 bases lying between them. The CDR3 nucleotides are TGCGCCAGCAGCCAAGATTGGAGCTCTGGAAACACCATATATTTT. Protein product: CASSQDWSSGNTIYF.